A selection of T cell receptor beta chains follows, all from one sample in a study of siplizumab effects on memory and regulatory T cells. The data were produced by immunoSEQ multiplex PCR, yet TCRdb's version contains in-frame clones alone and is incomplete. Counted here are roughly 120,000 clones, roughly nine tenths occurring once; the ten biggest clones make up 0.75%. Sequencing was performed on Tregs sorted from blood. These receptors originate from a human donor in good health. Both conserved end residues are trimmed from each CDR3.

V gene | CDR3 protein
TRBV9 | ASSIGIGGTYGYT
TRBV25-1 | ASSDTRLVTGELF
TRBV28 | ASRDSIIYGYT
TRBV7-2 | ASSSYSSSYNEQF
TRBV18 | ASSPLPGQENSPLH
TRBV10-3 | AISPTGPGEGSPLH
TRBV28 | ASEGGAGNTIY
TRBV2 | ASSGDRIGGNTIY
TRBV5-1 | ASSSREGKTGELF
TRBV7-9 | ASSSRTGEQY
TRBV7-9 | ASSLSGREQDTQY
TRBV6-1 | ASSVGWNTEAF
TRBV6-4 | ASRAGQGEVNGYT
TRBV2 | AGSPGLAGWADTQY
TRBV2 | ASSLGWQETQY
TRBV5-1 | ASSDGTAKSNYGYT
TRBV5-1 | ASSFGLAQAYEQY
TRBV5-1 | ASSWDRAGANVLT
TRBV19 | ASSMSRDYGYT
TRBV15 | ATRGRRREQY
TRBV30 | AWSEPPRAYATYEQY
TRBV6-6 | ASSRLGPGELF
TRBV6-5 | ASRDSYEQY
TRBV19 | ASSLAGWTYEQY
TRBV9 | ASSGETRQGWTDTQY
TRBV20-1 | SARVGQPL
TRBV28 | ASRNWDRDGYT
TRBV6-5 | ASSSGQAGANVLT
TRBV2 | ASSDYYTDTQY
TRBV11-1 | ASSVRDLYYEQY
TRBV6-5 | ASSPLRLTADTQY
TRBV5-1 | ASRQGAGNTIY